This T cell receptor beta chain was sequenced during a study of PD-1 blockade in classical Hodgkin lymphoma. Points from the study as a whole: Some patients began nivolumab under 1 year after ASCT. These patients were excluded from later analyses.

Concerning this clone itself: The antigen remains undetermined.

Each patient's relapse followed autologous stem cell transplantation, and brentuximab vedotin exposure varied. Patients showed best responses of complete response, partial response or progressive disease. Unmatched junction bases numbered 9, after V lost 3 bases and J lost 8 bases. Germline V gene data show CDR1 as SGDLS and CDR2 as YYNGEE. This CDR3 has 14 residues. Data came from immunoSEQ multiplex PCR; TCRdb stores just in-frame clones and leaves some out. The table lists 95,000 to 100,000 clones, around 89% of them singletons. The chain has TRBV9 and TRBJ1-2, with 8 bases matching TRBD1. Here the sequenced sample was peripheral blood mononuclear cells (PBMCs), taken before the second cycle of nivolumab. The receptor was isolated from a human donor with classical Hodgkin lymphoma. Written as DNA, the CDR3 is TGTGCCAGCAGCGCTCACCTGGACAGGGTGGGCTACACCTTC. As protein: CASSAHLDRVGYTF.